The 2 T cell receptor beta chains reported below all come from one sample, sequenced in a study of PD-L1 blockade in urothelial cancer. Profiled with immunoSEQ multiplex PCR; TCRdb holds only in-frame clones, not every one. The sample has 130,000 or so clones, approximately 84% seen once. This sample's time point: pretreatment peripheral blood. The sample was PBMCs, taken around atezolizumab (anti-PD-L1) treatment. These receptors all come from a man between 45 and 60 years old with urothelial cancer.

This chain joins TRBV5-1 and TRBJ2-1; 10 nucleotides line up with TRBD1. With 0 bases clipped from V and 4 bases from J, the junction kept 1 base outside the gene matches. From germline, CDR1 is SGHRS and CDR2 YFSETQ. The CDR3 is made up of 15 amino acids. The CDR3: CASSLVGQGYNEQFF. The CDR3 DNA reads TGCGCCAGCAGCTTGGTGGGACAGGGGTACAATGAGCAGTTCTTC.

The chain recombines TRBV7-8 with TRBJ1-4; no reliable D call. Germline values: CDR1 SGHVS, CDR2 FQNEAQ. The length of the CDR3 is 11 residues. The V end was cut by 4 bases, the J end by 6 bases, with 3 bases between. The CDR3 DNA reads TGTGCCAGCAGCTCCTATGAAAAACTGTTTTTT. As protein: CASSSYEKLFF.